A single sample gave rise to the 25 T cell receptor beta chains below, sequenced in a study of CXCR3-negative and CXCR3-positive naive CD8 T cells. The antigens of these receptors remain unknown. Study-level points and caveats: CXCR3-expressing naive cells carried TRB CDR3s more hydrophobic than those of CXCR3-negative naive cells.

The study made its TRB cDNA libraries by 5' RACE, adding UMI labels. Reprocessing the 5' RACE reads, TCRdb reports a single entry for every CDR3 protein and omits DNA. The table lists some 150,000 distinct CDR3 sequences. Sequencing was carried out using naive CXCR3+ CD8+ T cells from blood. Subset reported: CD45RO-CCR7+CD27+CD95- naive CD8+ T cells expressing CXCR3 (TNR3+). These receptors were collected from a human donor in good health. Some clones in this sample may be carry-over from other donors' samples.

The chain recombines TRBV10-3 with TRBJ2-1; TCRdb's D gene call, TRBD1, goes unchecked for lack of DNA. This CDR3 contains 15 residues. Germline CDR1 and CDR2: ENHRY and SYGVKD. CDR3: CATGLGQGAGNEQFF.

J is TRBJ2-2 and V is TRBV12-3 or TRBV12-4; lacking DNA, the TRBD2 call made by TCRdb goes unchecked. This CDR3 spans 15 amino acids. CDR3 sequence reads: CASTPLAGGVGELFF.

The genes are TRBV7-6 and TRBJ2-7; lacking DNA, the TRBD1 call made by TCRdb goes unchecked. CDR1 and CDR2 from the germline V gene are SGHVS and FNYEAQ. This CDR3 has 14 amino acids. CDR3 sequence reads: CASSSSVPRGDLYF.

The J gene is TRBJ2-3, the V gene TRBV7-2; TCRdb's D gene call, TRBD2, goes unchecked for lack of DNA. The CDR3 loop spans 15 amino acids. Looked up from germline, CDR1 is SGHTA and CDR2 is FQGNSA. The CDR3: CASSPRASDGDTQYF.

V usage is TRBV3-1 and J usage is TRBJ2-7; TCRdb outputs TRBD2, but without DNA this stays unchecked. Germline lookup yields CDR1 LGHDT and CDR2 YNNKEL (reference sequence). CDR3 length: 19 amino acids. The CDR3 spells CASSQPGLAGIRTSYEQYF.

The V gene is TRBV25-1, the J gene TRBJ2-7; TCRdb lists TRBD2, though no DNA is available to test this call. This CDR3 is built from 14 residues. Per germline, CDR1 MGHDK and CDR2 SYGVNS. The CDR3 reads CASSEQRETYEQYF.

V and J are TRBV12-3 or TRBV12-4 and TRBJ1-2. The length of the CDR3 is 13 residues. CDR3 sequence reads: CASSWSENYGYTF.

The V and J genes are TRBV4-3 and TRBJ2-7; no DNA is available, so the TRBD1 call from TCRdb remains unchecked. The germline gives CDR1 LGHNA, CDR2 YSLEER. This CDR3 is built from 12 residues. CDR3 amino acids: CARGQGLGEQYF.

The chain uses TRBV5-1 and TRBJ2-5; TCRdb's D call of TRBD2 is untestable without DNA. In germline, CDR1 is SGHRS, CDR2 YFSETQ. This CDR3 is built from 18 residues. This CDR3 reads CASSLGRWGLAAAETQYF.

V and J are TRBV29-1 and TRBJ1-1; TCRdb selects TRBD1, and the lack of DNA leaves this call unchecked. CDR3 size: 14 residues. The germline V gene encodes CDR1 SQVTM and CDR2 ANQGSEA. CDR3 residues: CSVTGVGANTEAFF.

The J gene is TRBJ1-1, the V gene TRBV28; the TCRdb call, TRBD1, lacks DNA for checking. The germline gives CDR1 MDHEN, CDR2 SYDVKM. The CDR3 extends over 17 amino acids. CDR3 residues: CASSFPPGDARVTEAFF.

The chain combines TRBV20-1 with TRBJ1-1. The CDR3 contains 12 residues. Looked up from germline, CDR1 is DFQATT and CDR2 is SNEGSKA (reference sequence). The CDR3 loop is CSARGINTEAFF.

The chain is built from TRBV29-1 and TRBJ2-3; TCRdb designates TRBD1, a call that cannot be tested without DNA. The germline V gene encodes CDR1 SQVTM and CDR2 ANQGSEA. The CDR3 totals 13 residues. The CDR3 protein is CSVGGGPTDTQYF.

This sequence joins TRBV29-1 and TRBJ2-6. Germline CDR1 SQVTM, CDR2 ANQGSEA. The CDR3 has 15 amino acids. The CDR3: CSVVGGDSGANDLTF.

The chain carries TRBV10-3 and TRBJ2-3. CDR1 ENHRY and CDR2 SYGVKD come from the germline V gene. The CDR3 is 17 amino acids. The CDR3: CAISGGQTPTSTDTQYF.

CDR3 protein: CASSYRGSGGLGSYNEQFF. This chain joins TRBV7-2 and TRBJ2-1; there is no DNA to check the TCRdb D call of TRBD1. The CDR3 contains 19 residues. Germline assignment: CDR1 SGHTA and CDR2 FQGNSA.

The V call is TRBV29-1, the J call TRBJ2-5; no DNA is available, so the TRBD1 call from TCRdb remains unchecked. In germline, CDR1 is SQVTM, CDR2 ANQGSEA. This CDR3 has 16 residues. The CDR3 loop is CSVEDLSPGNGETQYF.

This chain links TRBV28 with TRBJ2-5. The CDR3 runs to 11 residues. CDR1 MDHEN and CDR2 SYDVKM come from the germline V gene. The CDR3 loop reads CASSLKGTQYF.

This chain connects TRBV29-1 to TRBJ2-2; as DNA is missing, the TRBD1 call by TCRdb cannot be tested. Germline assignment: CDR1 SQVTM and CDR2 ANQGSEA. This CDR3 has 13 residues. The CDR3 reads CSVAGQYTGELFF.

J is TRBJ1-2 and V is TRBV14. Germline V gives CDR1 SGHDN, CDR2 FVKESK. This CDR3 has 17 residues. The CDR3 region is CASSQESYRPNNYGYTF.

The V and J genes are TRBV29-1 and TRBJ2-3; TCRdb indicates TRBD1, and absent DNA this call remains unverified. This CDR3 has 17 amino acids. Germline V gives CDR1 SQVTM, CDR2 ANQGSEA. The CDR3 loop is CSVDRLLQGADTDTQYF.

The chain links TRBV30 to TRBJ1-1. CDR3 length: 11 residues. Per germline, CDR1 GTSNPN and CDR2 SVGIG (reference sequence). CDR3 loop: CAWSVGIEAFF.

J is TRBJ2-1 and V is TRBV4-3. This CDR3 contains 15 residues. Germline values: CDR1 LGHNA, CDR2 YSLEER. CDR3: CASSQFRGSYNEQFF.

This chain connects TRBV12-3 or TRBV12-4 to TRBJ1-1; absent DNA, TCRdb's TRBD1 call cannot be checked. The CDR3 has 14 amino acids. CDR3 sequence reads: CASSERTGRAEAFF.

CDR3 region: CSLSSGGVGDTQYF. The chain links TRBV20-1 to TRBJ2-3; the TRBD2 assignment by TCRdb is unverifiable without DNA. CDR3 length: 14 amino acids. The germline CDR1 and CDR2 sequences are DFQATT and SNEGSKA (reference sequence).